These 5 T cell receptor beta chains originate from one sample sequenced in a study of T cells in localized non-small cell lung cancer. The data were produced by immunoSEQ multiplex PCR, yet TCRdb's version contains in-frame clones alone and is incomplete. This sample has roughly 38,000 clones; 88% occur once, and the top ten carry over 2.5%. Sequenced material: peripheral blood, taken before any cancer treatment. The receptors were sampled from a female donor aged 60 or older with stage I squamous cell lung carcinoma.

The genes are TRBV11-1 and TRBJ2-7; tentatively, D is TRBD1 or TRBD2 (6 bases each). Germline V gene lookup returns CDR1 SGHAT and CDR2 FQDESV (reference sequence). Trimming left V 7 bases short and J 3 bases short, with 19 bases between. This CDR3 is built from 15 residues. CDR3: CASTPRGRGVYEQYF. In nucleotides, the CDR3 is TGTGCCAGCACCCCCCGGGGGCGCGGCGTCTACGAGCAGTACTTC. The variable domain in full, completed from reference TRBV11-1 and TRBJ2-7, reads EAEVAQSPRYKITEKSQAVAFWCDPISGHATLYWYRQILGQGPELLVQFQDESVVDDSQLPKDRFSAERLKGVDSTLKIQPAELGDSAMYLCASTPRGRGVYEQYFGPGTRLTVT.

This clone appeared once. V usage is TRBV25-1 and J usage is TRBJ2-4; D unresolved. The germline V gene has CDR1 MGHDK and CDR2 SYGVNS. CDR3 size: 13 residues. The V and J ends lost 5 bases and 6 bases respectively, with 11 bases between them. CDR3 nucleotides: TGTGCCAGCAGTCCCGGTTGGAGAAACATTCAGTACTTC. Translated, it gives CASSPGWRNIQYF.

This chain uses TRBV7-8 with TRBJ2-7; 9 bases agree with TRBD2. The length of the CDR3 is 15 residues. V dropped 0 bases and J dropped 4; count of bases not matched to a gene: 4. The germline V gene has CDR1 SGHVS and CDR2 FQNEAQ. As DNA, the CDR3 is TGTGCCAGCAGCTTAGCGCAGCGGGAGGAATACGAGCAGTACTTC. This gives the protein CASSLAQREEYEQYF. Together with reference TRBV7-8 and TRBJ2-7, the CDR3 gives the full variable domain: GAGVSQSPRYKVAKRGQDVALRCDPISGHVSLFWYQQALGQGPEFLTYFQNEAQLDKSGLPSDRFFAERPEGSVSTLKIQRTQQEDSAVYLCASSLAQREEYEQYFGPGTRLTVT.

V gene TRBV18 combines with J gene TRBJ2-5; D might be TRBD1 or TRBD2, each matching 6 bases. The CDR3 sequence is 14 residues long. The germline gives CDR1 KGHSH, CDR2 LQKENI. The germline V and J ends were trimmed by 4 bases and 4 bases, with 13 bases remaining between them. The CDR3 bases are TGTGCCAGCTCACAAACTGAGGGGGGAGAGACCCAGTACTTC. It is translated as CASSQTEGGETQYF.

Only one count was recorded for this clone. This chain uses TRBV7-2 with TRBJ1-4, with TRBD1 matching over 8 bases. CDR3 size: 14 residues. V shed 5 bases, J shed 4 bases, and the junction held 3 bases outside the gene matches. The germline CDR1 and CDR2 sequences are SGHTA and FQGNSA. The CDR3 bases are TGTGCCAGCAGCCCCGACAGGGGTAATGAAAAACTGTTTTTT. Translation: CASSPDRGNEKLFF.